This T cell receptor (beta chain) was sequenced for a study of cytotoxic CD8 clonotypes in ibrutinib-treated CLL. Germline V gene lookup returns CDR1 SGHAT and CDR2 FQNNGV. Trimming removed 3 bases from V and 3 bases from J, with 9 bases in between. The CDR3 totals 13 residues. Sequenced by immunoSEQ multiplex PCR; TCRdb stores in-frame clones only, minus some. Of around 310,000 clones listed, just under 80% are singletons. The sequence was obtained from a human donor with chronic lymphocytic leukemia. Sample: PBMCs, taken before ibrutinib treatment. The chain couples TRBV11-2 to TRBJ2-7, with D perhaps matching TRBD1 (5 bases). The CDR3 DNA sequence: TGTGCCAGCAGCTTTTCAGGGCACTACGAGCAGTACTTC. Translating it yields CASSFSGHYEQYF.